This record covers a single T cell receptor (beta chain). This specimen belongs to a study of T-cell memory formation after mild COVID-19. TCRdb recomputed calls from the 5' RACE reads with MiXCR, one row per CDR3 protein. The data show 470,000 or so distinct CDR3 sequences, with 20% to 25% seen just once and around 12% held by the top ten. The CDR3 extends over 13 amino acids. The germline gives CDR1 GTSNPN, CDR2 SVGIG (reference sequence). V was clipped by 4 bases and J by 2 bases, with 12 bases between them. The sequence derives from an adult woman who had mild COVID-19 (a few samples of this study predate the infection). Cell type and time point are not known. The chain joins TRBV30 to TRBJ2-7, with a tentative D call TRBD1 (5 bases). Sequenced sample: PBMCs or a T cell subset sorted from them (not recorded which). This CDR3 reads CAWKVAGTYEQYF. The CDR3, as DNA: TGTGCCTGGAAGGTTGCAGGGACCTACGAGCAGTACTTC.